One and the same sample provided the 20 T cell receptor beta chains below, sequenced in a study of blood T cell repertoires in COVID-19. Data came from immunoSEQ multiplex PCR; TCRdb stores just in-frame clones and leaves some out. The table records 95,000 to 150,000 clones, less than 85% of them present only once. Source material: peripheral blood. The receptors originated from a human donor with acute or convalescent COVID-19. The donor label of this sample is uncertain.

V is TRBV6-4 and J is TRBJ1-1; TRBD1 might be the D (6 bases). The V end lost 4 bases, the J end lost 1 base, and 13 bases lay between the germline ends. There are 15 residues in the CDR3. CDR1 and CDR2 from the germline V gene are MRHNA and SNTAGT. CDR3 sequence reads: CASSARGLGNTEAFF. The CDR3 bases are TGTGCCAGCAGTGCCAGGGGCCTAGGGAACACTGAAGCTTTCTTT.

The CDR3, as DNA: TGTGCCAGCAGTTCCTCCAGCGGGGCCGCGGGCGAGCAGTTCTTC. Translating it yields CASSSSSGAAGEQFF. This rearrangement joins TRBV11-3 to TRBJ2-1, with 7 bases that match TRBD2. The CDR3 covers 15 residues. Losses at the gene ends were 6 bases for V and 10 bases for J; bases not matched to a gene: 15. From germline, CDR1 is SGHNT and CDR2 YENEEA.

The chain's CDR3 is CASSRDSSTDTQYF. DNA of the CDR3: TGTGCCAGCAGCAGGGACAGCAGCACAGATACGCAGTATTTT. The genes are TRBV5-4 and TRBJ2-3, with TRBD1 matching over 7 bases. The length of the CDR3 is 14 residues. Germline V lookup: CDR1 SGHNT, CDR2 YYREEE (reference sequence). V was pared by 4 bases and J by 0 bases, with 2 bases of the junction left unmatched.

The chain is built from TRBV18 and TRBJ2-1; the D gene is possibly TRBD2 (6 bases). The CDR3 is 15 residues long. Germline CDR1 is KGHSH and CDR2 is LQKENI. The V gene lost 0 bases and the J gene lost 0 bases, with 6 bases spanning the gap. CDR3 amino acids: CASSPPGSSYNEQFF. For the CDR3, the DNA is TGTGCCAGCTCACCACCCGGGAGCTCCTACAATGAGCAGTTCTTC.

The chain links TRBV5-4 to TRBJ2-5; 11 positions match TRBD2. V shed 0 bases and J 5 bases; nucleotides not matched to a gene: 3. This CDR3 spans 15 amino acids. Per the germline V gene, CDR1 is SGHNT and CDR2 is YYREEE (reference sequence). CDR3 amino acids: CASSLASGGRETQYF. The CDR3 region has the DNA TGTGCCAGCAGCTTGGCTAGCGGGGGGCGGGAGACCCAGTACTTC.

This clone is judged medium-sized. The chain recombines TRBV6-6 with TRBJ1-2; the D is unclear. Between the trimmed V and J ends, which lost 11 bases and 4 bases, there was a span of 14 bases. Per germline, CDR1 MNHNY and CDR2 SVGAGI (reference sequence). The CDR3 contains 12 residues. CDR3 amino acids: CASRQATYGYTF. CDR3 nucleotide sequence: TGTGCCTCCCGGCAGGCAACCTATGGCTACACCTTC.

CDR3 sequence reads: CAWAKKGHPRPQHF. In DNA, the CDR3 is TGTGCCTGGGCTAAAAAGGGACACCCCAGGCCCCAGCATTTT. The V call is TRBV30, the J call TRBJ1-5; D is perhaps TRBD1 (6 bases). Germline CDR1 reads GTSNPN; CDR2 reads SVGIG (reference sequence). The CDR3 loop spans 14 amino acids. Trimming shortened V by 5 bases and J by 9 bases, and 20 bases separated the two germline ends.

The J gene is TRBJ1-2, the V gene TRBV6-5; 8 bases are a match to TRBD1. V was clipped by 2 bases and J by 11 bases; unmatched bases: 7. Germline CDR1 reads MNHEY; CDR2 reads SVGAGI. CDR3 length: 13 amino acids. In DNA, the CDR3 is TGTGCCAGCAGTTACGTGGGACAGGATATGTACACCTTC. Its translation: CASSYVGQDMYTF.

V usage is TRBV28 and J usage is TRBJ2-2; D perhaps matches TRBD2 (7 bases). The germline V and J ends were trimmed by 5 bases and 6 bases, with 13 bases remaining between them. CDR3 length: 14 amino acids. Germline V gene lookup returns CDR1 MDHEN and CDR2 SYDVKM. CDR3 coding DNA: TGTGCCAGCAGTCCCCCGGGGGGCTCCGGGGAGCTGTTTTTT. It encodes CASSPPGGSGELFF.

The chain recombines TRBV4-1 with TRBJ1-4, with 8 bases fitting TRBD1. The CDR3 consists of 15 residues. After removal of 2 bases from V and 6 bases from J, the junction contained 5 bases not matched to a gene. Germline V gene sequence: CDR1 MGHRA, CDR2 YSYEKL. Written as DNA, the CDR3 is TGCGCCAGCAGCCAACGACAGGGGATCGATGAAAAACTGTTTTTT. It translates to CASSQRQGIDEKLFF.

The gene calls are TRBV9 and TRBJ1-1; tentative D call: TRBD1 (5 bases). Germline loops: CDR1 SGDLS, CDR2 YYNGEE. V shed 4 bases and J shed 1 base, with 14 bases lying between them. The CDR3 runs to 15 residues. The CDR3 nucleotides are TGTGCCAGCAGCCCCCCAGTCGGGGGGAACACTGAAGCTTTCTTT. This translates into CASSPPVGGNTEAFF.

CDR3 region: CASSRGQEAFF. The CDR3 DNA sequence: TGTGCCAGCAGCCGAGGCCAGGAAGCTTTCTTT. V gene TRBV7-8 combines with J gene TRBJ1-1; D is undetermined. The CDR3 runs 11 residues. The germline V gene has CDR1 SGHVS and CDR2 FQNEAQ. V was trimmed by 5 bases and J by 8 bases, leaving 9 bases between them.

The chain combines TRBV6-5 with TRBJ1-4; 9 nucleotides match TRBD1. The CDR3 loop spans 15 amino acids. Trimming removed 1 base from V and 7 bases from J; junction bases left unmatched: 4. Looked up from germline, CDR1 is MNHEY and CDR2 is SVGAGI. CDR3 amino acids: CASSYLGTGTEKLFF. The CDR3 region has the DNA TGTGCCAGCAGTTACTTAGGGACAGGGACTGAAAAACTGTTTTTT.

The chain joins TRBV19 to TRBJ1-2; D is unresolved. The V end was cut by 7 bases, the J end by 7 bases, with 13 bases between. CDR1 is LNHDA, CDR2 SQIVND, per germline (reference sequence). The CDR3 covers 12 residues. The CDR3 sequence is CASMRGLGGYTF. The DNA for the CDR3 is TGTGCCAGTATGAGAGGATTGGGTGGCTACACCTTC.

This clone was seen more than once but under ten times. This sequence joins TRBV2 and TRBJ2-5, with D perhaps matching TRBD1 (5 bases). The CDR3 is made up of 14 amino acids. V lost 6 bases to trimming and J lost 1 base, with 12 bases between them. CDR1 is SNHLY and CDR2 is FYNNEI in the germline V gene. The CDR3 region is CASSPREPQETQYF. DNA for the CDR3: TGTGCCAGCAGCCCCAGGGAACCCCAAGAGACCCAGTACTTC.

This chain joins TRBV9 and TRBJ2-5; the match to TRBD2 covers 14 bases. The germline V gene encodes CDR1 SGDLS and CDR2 YYNGEE. With 0 bases clipped from V and 2 bases from J, the junction kept 6 bases outside the gene matches. The length of the CDR3 is 18 residues. CDR3 sequence: CASSVAGLAGGYQETQYF. As DNA, the CDR3 is TGTGCCAGCAGCGTAGCTGGACTAGCGGGGGGATATCAAGAGACCCAGTACTTC.

V usage is TRBV6-5 and J usage is TRBJ2-2; 7 positions agree with TRBD1. V lost 5 bases to trimming and J lost 1 base; unmatched junction nucleotides: 4. Germline V gives CDR1 MNHEY, CDR2 SVGAGI. CDR3 length: 15 residues. CDR3 bases: TGTGCCAGCAGTATCGGGACAGTGAACACCGGGGAGCTGTTTTTT. It encodes CASSIGTVNTGELFF.

The chain couples TRBV24-1 to TRBJ2-2; weak D call: TRBD2 (5 bases). The V end lost 6 bases, the J end lost 9 bases, and 16 bases lay between the germline ends. CDR3 length: 14 residues. Germline lookup yields CDR1 KGHDR and CDR2 SFDVKD. The CDR3 nucleotides are TGTGCCACCAGTTCCGGGATCCCGGGCCGGGAGCTGTTTTTT. Residues: CATSSGIPGRELFF.

The chain links TRBV9 to TRBJ2-7; 9 bases align to TRBD2. Germline V gene sequence: CDR1 SGDLS, CDR2 YYNGEE. After removal of 3 bases from V and 7 bases from J, the junction contained 14 bases not matched to a gene. This CDR3 is 16 amino acids long. CDR3 sequence: CASSDNPQRGAGEQYF. DNA for the CDR3: TGTGCCAGCAGCGACAACCCCCAGCGGGGGGCGGGTGAGCAGTACTTC. Drawing the rest from reference TRBV9 and TRBJ2-7, the complete variable domain is DSGVTQTPKHLITATGQRVTLRCSPRSGDLSVYWYQQSLDQGLQFLIQYYNGEERAKGNILERFSAQQFPDLHSELNLSSLELGDSALYFCASSDNPQRGAGEQYFGPGTRLTVT.

The CDR3 region has the DNA TGTGCCAGCAGCCAAGATAGGTCCGGGGGAACGCAGTATTTT. Amino acid sequence: CASSQDRSGGTQYF. V is TRBV3-1 (or the pseudogene TRBV3-2) and J is TRBJ2-3, with a possible D match to TRBD2 (6 bases). From germline, CDR1 is LGHDT and CDR2 YNNKEL (reference sequence). This CDR3 has 14 amino acids. V gave up 0 bases and J gave up 9 bases, with 13 bases separating them.